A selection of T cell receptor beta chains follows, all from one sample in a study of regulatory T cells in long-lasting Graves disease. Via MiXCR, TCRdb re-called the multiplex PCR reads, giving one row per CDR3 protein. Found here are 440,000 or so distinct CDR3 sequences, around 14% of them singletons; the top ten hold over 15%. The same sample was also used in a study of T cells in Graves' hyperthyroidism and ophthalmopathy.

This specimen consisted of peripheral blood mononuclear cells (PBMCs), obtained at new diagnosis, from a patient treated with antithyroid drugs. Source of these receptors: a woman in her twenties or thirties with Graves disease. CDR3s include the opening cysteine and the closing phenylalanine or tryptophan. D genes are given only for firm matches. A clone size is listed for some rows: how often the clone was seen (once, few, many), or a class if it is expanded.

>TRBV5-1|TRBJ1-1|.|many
TGCGCCAGCAGCTTGGTAACCCGAGGGGGGGGAGAAGCTTTCTTT
CASSLVTRGGGEAFF
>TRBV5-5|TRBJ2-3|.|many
TGTGCCAGCAGCCCAGGGTTCGGAAGAGATACGCAGTATTTT
CASSPGFGRDTQYF
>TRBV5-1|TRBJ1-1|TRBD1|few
TGCGCCAGCAGCTTGGGGCCAGGGGGCACTGAAGCTTTCTTT
CASSLGPGGTEAFF
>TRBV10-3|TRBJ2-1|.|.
TGTGCCATCAGCCTCTCGGATAGCGCCATGGATGAGCAGTTCTTC
CAISLSDSAMDEQFF
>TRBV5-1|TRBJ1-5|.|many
TGCGCCAGCAGCTTGGAATGGGGGAGCAATCAGCCCCAGCATTTT
CASSLEWGSNQPQHF
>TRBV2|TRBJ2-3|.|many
TGTGCCAGCGAGGGGAGGGGGGCCTACACAGATACGCAGTATTTT
CASEGRGAYTDTQYF
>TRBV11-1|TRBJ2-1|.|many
TGTGCCAGCAGCCCGAGCGGAGCTTACAATGAGCAGTTCTTC
CASSPSGAYNEQFF
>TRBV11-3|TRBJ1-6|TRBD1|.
TGTGCCAGCGGCCCCCAGGAGGCAGGGGGGTCTACAAGACTCCACTTT
CASGPQEAGGSTRLHF
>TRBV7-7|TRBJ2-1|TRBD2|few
TGTGCTAGCAGCTTAGGACTAGCGGGAGGGTCGGGTGAGCAGTTCTTC
CASSLGLAGGSGEQFF
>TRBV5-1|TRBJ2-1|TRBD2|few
TGCGCCAGCAGCTTTGGGGTCGGGCTAGCGGGAGATGAGCAGTTCTTC
CASSFGVGLAGDEQFF
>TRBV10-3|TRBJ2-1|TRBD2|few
TGTGCCATCAGCGGACTAGCCTACAATGAGCAGTTCTTC
CAISGLAYNEQFF
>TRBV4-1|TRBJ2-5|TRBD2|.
TGTGCCAGCAGCCAAAATCCGGGACTAGCGGGAGGGAAAGAGACCCAGTACTTC
CASSQNPGLAGGKETQYF
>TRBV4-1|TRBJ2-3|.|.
TGCGCCAGCAGCCGGCCTTCAGATACGCAGTATTTT
CASSRPSDTQYF
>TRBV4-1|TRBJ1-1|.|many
TGCGCCAGCAGCCAAGAGCCGGCTGAAGCTTTCTTT
CASSQEPAEAFF
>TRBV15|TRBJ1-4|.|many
TGTGCCACCAGCAGAGATCTAGTTACTAATGAAAAACTGTTTTTT
CATSRDLVTNEKLFF
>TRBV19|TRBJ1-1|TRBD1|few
TGTGCCAGTAGTTTTACAGGGGCCACTGAAGCTTTCTTT
CASSFTGATEAFF
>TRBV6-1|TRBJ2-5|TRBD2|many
TGTGCCAGCATACTAGCGGGAACAGAAGAGACCCAGTACTTC
CASILAGTEETQYF
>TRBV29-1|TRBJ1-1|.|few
TGCAGCGTTGAAGACCAGACAGATGAAGCTTTCTTT
CSVEDQTDEAFF
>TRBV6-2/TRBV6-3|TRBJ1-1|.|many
TGTGCCATCCATCCCGGGACTCAAGCTTTCTTT
CAIHPGTQAFF
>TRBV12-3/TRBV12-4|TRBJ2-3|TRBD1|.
TGTGCCAGCAGTTTCGGGACAGAGGGTAGCACAGATATGCAGTATTTT
CASSFGTEGSTDMQYF
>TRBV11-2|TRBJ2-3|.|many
TGTGCCAGCAGCCCCCAGGGGGGTACGCAGTATTTT
CASSPQGGTQYF
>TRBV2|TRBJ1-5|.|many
TGTGCCAGCAGTAGCGAGAGGACAGATAATCAGCCCCAGCATTTT
CASSSERTDNQPQHF
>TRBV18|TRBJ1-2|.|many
TGTGCCAGCTCACCGCAGGAGGGTTCCAGTCCCTATGGCTACACCTTC
CASSPQEGSSPYGYTF
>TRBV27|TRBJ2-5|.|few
TGTGCCAGCAGTCCCCACGCGGGAAGGGAAGAGACCCAGTACTTT
CASSPHAGREETQYF
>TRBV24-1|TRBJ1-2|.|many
TGTGCCACCAGTGATGCTACAAAGTCCTCTGGCTATGGCTACACCTTC
CATSDATKSSGYGYTF
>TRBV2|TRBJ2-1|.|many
TGTGCCAGCAGCCAATCCAATGAGCAGTTCTTC
CASSQSNEQFF
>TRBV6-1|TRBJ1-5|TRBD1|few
TGTGCCAGCACCGAAGGGACAGGGATTAGCAATCAGCCCCAGCATTTT
CASTEGTGISNQPQHF
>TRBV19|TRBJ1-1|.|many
TGTGCCAGTAGTAATCGGAGGAGAACTGAAGCTTTCTTT
CASSNRRRTEAFF
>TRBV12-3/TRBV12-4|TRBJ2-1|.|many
TGTGCCAGCAGTACTACTAGGGGAGAGGATATCCATGAGCAGTTCTTC
CASSTTRGEDIHEQFF
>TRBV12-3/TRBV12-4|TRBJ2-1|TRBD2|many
TGTGCCAGCAGTTTAGAGGCGGGAGTGAGCAATGAGCAGTTCTTC
CASSLEAGVSNEQFF
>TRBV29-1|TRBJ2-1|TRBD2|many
TGCAGCGTTGAAGGTGGGAGGGCCCTCAGCTCCTACAATGAGCAGTTCTTC
CSVEGGRALSSYNEQFF
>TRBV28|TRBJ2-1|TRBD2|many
TGTGCCAGCAGTTTTTGGCTAGCGGGAGGATACAATGAGCAGTTCTTC
CASSFWLAGGYNEQFF
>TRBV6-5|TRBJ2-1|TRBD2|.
TGTGCCAGCAGTTACTCGGGACTAGCGGACTACAATGAGCAGTTCTTC
CASSYSGLADYNEQFF
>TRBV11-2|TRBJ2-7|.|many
TGTGCCAGCAGCTTAGGCTACCCTTACGAGCAGTACTTC
CASSLGYPYEQYF
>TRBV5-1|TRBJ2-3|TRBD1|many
TGCGCCAGCAGCATATGGGGGACAGGGGGCTCCACAGATACGCAGTATTTT
CASSIWGTGGSTDTQYF
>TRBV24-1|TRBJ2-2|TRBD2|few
TGTGCCACCTCGGGACTAGCGGGGACCGTTGGCGGGGAGCTGTTTTTT
CATSGLAGTVGGELFF
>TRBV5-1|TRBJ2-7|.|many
TGCGCCAGCAGCTTGAAGGGTCTAGAGCAGTACTTC
CASSLKGLEQYF